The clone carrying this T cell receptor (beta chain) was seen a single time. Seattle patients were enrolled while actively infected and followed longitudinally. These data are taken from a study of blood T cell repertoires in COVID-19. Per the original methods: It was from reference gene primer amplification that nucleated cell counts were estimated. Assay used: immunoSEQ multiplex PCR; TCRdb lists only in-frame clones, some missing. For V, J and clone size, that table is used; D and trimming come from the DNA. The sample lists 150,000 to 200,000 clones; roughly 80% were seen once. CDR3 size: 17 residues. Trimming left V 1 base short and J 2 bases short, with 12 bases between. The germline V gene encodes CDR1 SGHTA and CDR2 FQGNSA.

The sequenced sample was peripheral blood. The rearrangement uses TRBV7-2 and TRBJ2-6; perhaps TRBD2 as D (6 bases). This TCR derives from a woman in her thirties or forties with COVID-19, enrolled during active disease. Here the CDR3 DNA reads TGTGCCAGCAGCTTAGTAGGGACTGCCCCTGGGGCCAACGTCCTGACTTTC. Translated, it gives CASSLVGTAPGANVLTF.